Listed here is a single T cell receptor (beta chain). Its specificity is unknown. At one end the junction does not follow the germline gene, possibly because of a read error. The sample belongs to a study of blood T cells in healthy people across ages. It was about 10 milliliters of peripheral blood that were drawn from each donor. The authors ran a second PCR of about 7 to 12 cycles using a sample-barcoded 5' primer and a J-beta primer mix. No fewer than 2.5 million CDR3-containing paired-end reads came from each sample. TCRdb reanalysed the 5' RACE reads using MiXCR and keeps one entry per CDR3 protein. The table includes about 1 million distinct CDR3 sequences, 40% to 55% detected once. Whole-study findings and limits: Comparison with aged donors showed that long-lived donors had more naive CD4+ cells and higher diversity.

Sequenced sample: blood. The receptor's source is a woman aged 55-75 years in good health.

CDR3 sequence reads: CASRRAGDGYNEQFF. DNA for the CDR3: TGCGCCAGCAGACGAGCGGGAGATGGCTACAATGAGCAGTTCTTT. The chain joins TRBV5-1 to TRBJ2-1, with 8 nucleotides matching TRBD2. CDR3 size: 15 residues. Germline V gene sequence: CDR1 SGHRS, CDR2 YFSETQ. Complete variable domain (other parts from reference TRBV5-1 and TRBJ2-1): KAGVTQTPRYLIKTRGQQVTLSCSPISGHRSVSWYQQTPGQGLQFLFEYFSETQRNKGNFPGRFSGRQFSNSRSEMNVSTLELGDSALYLCASRRAGDGYNEQFFGPGTRLTVL.